This TCR beta chain was sequenced for a study of T-cell reconstitution after alpha-beta-depleted transplantation in children (dated by TCRdb to the mid-2010s). Background on the whole study: Using TCR repertoire profiling, the study quantitatively followed how T-cell immune reconstitution unfolded in children after TCRalphabeta/CD19-depleted allogeneic hematopoietic cell transplantation.

V is cut by 2 bases and J by 0 bases, and the space between the germline ends is 11 bases. The CDR3 spans 16 residues, from the cysteine through the phenylalanine. Only CDR3 DNA is held: 48 bases, read in frame from base 1. CDR1 and CDR2 were assigned from the germline V gene as SGDLS and YYNGEE. Receptors were amplified or captured by PCR. Sequenced using an Illumina HiSeq 2500. To normalize quantification of the TCRbeta repertoire, the TCR libraries were built with molecular barcoding that relied on unique molecular identifiers. The raw public reads went through TCRdb reprocessing: fastp at Q25, MiXCR clone calling, in-frame beta chains kept. Rows with one shared CDR3 protein collapse into an entry with the most common genes and DNA. Within this sample are about 500,000 distinct CDR3 sequences, with approximately 32% of them counted one time only. The ten largest clones represent 2% to 3% of the sample.

Points on this clonotype: Its cognate antigen has yet to be identified. No clone much larger than this one lies a single base away; base qualities are absent.

The clonotype originates from a human donor who donated a stem cell graft to a child with aplastic anemia. The specimen comprised PBMCs from the stem cell graft donor, sampled from the stem cell graft. The sequence joins TRBV9 to TRBJ1-4; no D gene is confidently identified. The nucleotide sequence reads TGTGCCAGCAGCGTTTCAACGGTAGCAACTAATGAAAAACTGTTTTTT. The resulting protein is CASSVSTVATNEKLFF.